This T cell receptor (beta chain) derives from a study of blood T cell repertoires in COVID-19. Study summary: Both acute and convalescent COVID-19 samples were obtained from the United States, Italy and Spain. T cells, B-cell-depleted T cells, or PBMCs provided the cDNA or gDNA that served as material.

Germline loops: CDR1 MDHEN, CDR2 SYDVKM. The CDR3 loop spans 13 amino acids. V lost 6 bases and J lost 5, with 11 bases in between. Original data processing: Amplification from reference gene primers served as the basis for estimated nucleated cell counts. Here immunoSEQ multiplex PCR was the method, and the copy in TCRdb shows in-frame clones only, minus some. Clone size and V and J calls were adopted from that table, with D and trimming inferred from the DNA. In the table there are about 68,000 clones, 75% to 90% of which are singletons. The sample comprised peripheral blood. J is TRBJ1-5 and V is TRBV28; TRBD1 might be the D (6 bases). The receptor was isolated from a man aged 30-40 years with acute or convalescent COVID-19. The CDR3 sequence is CASRGDIDQPQHF. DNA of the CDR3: TGTGCCAGCAGGGGGGACATAGATCAGCCCCAGCATTTT.